This T cell receptor beta chain comes out of a study of T cells in Graves' hyperthyroidism and ophthalmopathy. Overall study context: At the time of initial diagnosis and before any treatment, peripheral blood was collected. Study conclusions and caveats: Most thyroid-expanded clonotypes above 0.001 were also found in blood.

The trim removed 5 bases at V and 7 bases at J, leaving 7 bases unmatched. This CDR3 comprises 13 residues. CDR1 SGHAT and CDR2 FQNNGV come from the germline V gene. Template material for amplifying TCR beta CDR3 regions consisted of RNA transcripts. Initially, a first-round RT-PCR of the TCR CDR3 employed the HTBI primer set. MiXCR, run by TCRdb on the multiplex PCR reads, gives a single entry per CDR3 protein. The sample yields about 260,000 distinct CDR3 sequences, 25% to 30% seen once. This clonotype was counted at least ten times. The antigen is undetermined. The sequencing input was blood. The V and J genes are TRBV11-2 and TRBJ1-1, with 7 bases aligning to TRBD1. The origin of this receptor is a man aged 35-49 years with Graves' hyperthyroidism that later progressed to Graves' ophthalmopathy. The CDR3 coding sequence is TGTGCCAGCAGCCAAGACAGGGCGGTTGAAGCTTTCTTT. As protein: CASSQDRAVEAFF.